The source of this T cell receptor beta chain is a study of blood T cell repertoires in COVID-19. Germline CDR1 SGHNT, CDR2 YYREEE (reference sequence). The CDR3 is 14 amino acids. Losses at the gene ends were 6 bases for V and 5 bases for J; bases not matched to a gene: 7. Measured with immunoSEQ multiplex PCR; TCRdb has only the in-frame clones, and not every one. The sample lists some 330,000 clones; more than 85% were seen once. The chain employs TRBV5-4 and TRBJ2-5; TRBD1 matches at 10 bases. The source is a woman in her twenties or thirties who had recovered from COVID-19. Source material: PBMCs or T cells enriched from blood (not recorded which). The CDR3 region is CASNTGTGVETQYF. The CDR3 nucleotides are TGTGCCAGCAACACCGGGACAGGGGTGGAGACCCAGTACTTC.